These 26 T cell receptor beta chains share one sample of origin, sequenced in a study of T cells in Graves' hyperthyroidism and ophthalmopathy. What was amplified from RNA transcripts were TCR beta CDR3 regions. With the HTBI primer set, the TCR CDR3 went through a first round of RT-PCR. A single record per CDR3 protein comes from TCRdb applying MiXCR to the multiplex PCR reads. The table lists approximately 590,000 distinct CDR3 sequences, around 46% of them singletons. The specimen sequenced was peripheral blood or thyroid tissue (not recorded which). Receptors were obtained from a woman between 18 and 29 years old with Graves' hyperthyroidism.

V and J are TRBV20-1 and TRBJ2-5; 8 bases map to TRBD1. Germline values: CDR1 DFQATT, CDR2 SNEGSKA (reference sequence). V shed 6 bases and J 6 bases; nucleotides not matched to a gene: 18. The CDR3 consists of 16 residues. CDR3 protein: CSAANYRGASRKTQYF. Here the CDR3 DNA reads TGCAGTGCGGCGAATTACAGGGGGGCTAGTCGGAAGACCCAGTACTTC.

Worth noting for this clonotype: Given a much more abundant clone one base away, this may be a read error. The chain recombines TRBV7-2 with TRBJ1-5, with a weak D call TRBD1 (6 bases). Germline CDR1 SGHTA, CDR2 FQGNSA. The CDR3 runs 13 residues. For the CDR3, the DNA is TGTGCCAGCAGCCCGGACAGTCAGCAGCCCCAGCGTTTT. It codes for CASSPDSQQPQRF.

V usage is TRBV6-1 and J usage is TRBJ2-2; the match to TRBD2 covers 11 bases. The ends lost 6 bases at V and 1 base at J; junction bases unmatched: 4. The germline gives CDR1 MNHNS, CDR2 SASEGT. This CDR3 is 16 amino acids long. The CDR3 region is CASSTGTSGNTGELFF. The CDR3 DNA follows: TGTGCCAGCAGCACCGGGACTAGCGGGAACACCGGGGAGCTGTTTTTT.

For this clonotype: A much larger clone lies one base from this, so it may be a read error. The J gene is TRBJ1-1, the V gene TRBV29-1; D is possibly TRBD1 (6 bases). Trimming stripped 4 bases from V and 5 bases from J, with 14 bases between. Germline V gene sequence: CDR1 SQVTM, CDR2 ANQGSEA. The CDR3 runs 13 residues. The CDR3 coding sequence is TGCAGCGTTGGAGGCAGGGGTTGGACTGAAGCTTTCTTT. Translated: CSVGGRGWTEAFF.

This clonotype occurred many times. The gene calls are TRBV15 and TRBJ1-5, with 8 bases identical to TRBD1. Germline CDR1 reads LNHNV; CDR2 reads YYDKDF (reference sequence). CDR3 length: 13 amino acids. Trimming at V came to 6 bases and at J to 6 bases, leaving 4 bases not matched to a gene. The CDR3 DNA sequence: TGTGCCACCAGGCGACAGGGGAGTCAGCCCCAGCATTTT. Amino acids: CATRRQGSQPQHF. The full variable domain, completed using reference TRBV15 and TRBJ1-5, is DAMVIQNPRYQVTQFGKPVTLSCSQTLNHNVMYWYQQKSSQAPKLLFHYYDKDFNNEADTPDNFQSRRPNTSFCFLDIRSPGLGDTAMYLCATRRQGSQPQHFGDGTRLSIL.

A few counts support this clonotype. The rearrangement links TRBV10-3 to TRBJ2-6; 10 nucleotides align to TRBD2. The CDR3 sequence is 16 residues long. CDR1 is ENHRY and CDR2 is SYGVKD in the germline V gene. The V segment lost 4 bases and the J segment 0 bases; nucleotides outside the gene matches: 0. CDR3 amino acids: CAISGTSGSGANVLTF. The CDR3 nucleotides are TGTGCCATCAGTGGGACTAGCGGCTCTGGGGCCAACGTCCTGACTTTC.

This clonotype has a handful of counts. This chain uses TRBV7-2 with TRBJ2-7, with a weak D call TRBD2 (6 bases). Germline CDR1 is SGHTA and CDR2 is FQGNSA. This CDR3 contains 15 residues. V lost 2 bases to trimming and J lost 9 bases, with 20 bases between them. The CDR3 spells CASSLRDWGFVGQYF. The CDR3 DNA reads as TGTGCCAGCAGCTTACGGGACTGGGGGTTTGTCGGGCAGTACTTC.

This clonotype has ten or more counts. The J gene is TRBJ1-1, the V gene TRBV12-3 or TRBV12-4, with 7 bases fitting TRBD1. V shed 6 bases and J 4 bases; nucleotides not matched to a gene: 2. This CDR3 is built from 12 residues. This CDR3 reads CASSNRGTEAFF. The CDR3 region has the DNA TGTGCCAGCAGCAACAGGGGCACTGAAGCTTTCTTT.

A note on this clonotype: At one of its ends the junction is not consistent with the germline gene, which may arise from a read error. The V call is TRBV7-7, the J call TRBJ2-2; 10 nucleotides align to TRBD2. Per germline, CDR1 SSHAT and CDR2 FNYEAQ (reference sequence). This CDR3 region has 15 residues. In DNA form, the CDR3 reads TGTGCTAGCAGCTTAGCGGGAGGGAACACCGGGGAGCTGTTTTTT. This translates into CASSLAGGNTGELFF.

This clonotype showed up just a few times. V is TRBV7-3 and J is TRBJ1-5; D gene unclear. Germline values: CDR1 SGHTA, CDR2 FQGTGA. V lost 6 bases and J 4 bases, leaving 16 bases between the germline ends. The CDR3 runs to 15 residues. CDR3 nucleotides: TGTGCCAGCAGTTACGAAGGGATGGCGAATCAGCCCCAGCATTTT. Protein product: CASSYEGMANQPQHF.

CDR3 loop: CASSSPQTGRRTGELFF. In DNA form, the CDR3 reads TGTGCCAGCAGCTCCCCTCAAACAGGGAGAAGAACCGGGGAGCTGTTTTTT. The chain couples TRBV7-9 to TRBJ2-2; possible D gene TRBD1, 6 bases. The CDR3 totals 17 residues. V was pared by 4 bases and J by 5 bases, with 20 bases between. Germline lookup yields CDR1 SEHNR and CDR2 FQNEAQ (reference sequence).

The chain links TRBV9 to TRBJ1-4, with 11 bases identical to TRBD1. With V trimmed by 3 bases and J by 6 bases, 1 base remained unmatched. CDR3 length: 14 residues. Looked up from germline, CDR1 is SGDLS and CDR2 is YYNGEE. The CDR3 sequence: CASSGTGGDEKLFF. The CDR3 DNA reads as TGTGCCAGCAGCGGGACAGGGGGCGATGAAAAACTGTTTTTT.

This clonotype showed up just once. One end of the junction fails to match germline, which may point to a read error. The V call is TRBV7-6, the J call TRBJ2-7, with 14 bases aligning to TRBD2. In germline, CDR1 is SGHVS, CDR2 FNYEAQ. The CDR3 covers 16 residues. DNA for the CDR3: TGTGCCGGCAGTCCCGGACTAGCGGGAGGCGCCTACGAGCAGTACTTC. It yields the protein CAGSPGLAGGAYEQYF.

This clonotype turned up a few times. This rearrangement joins TRBV7-2 to TRBJ1-2, with unresolved D. Germline CDR1 is SGHTA and CDR2 is FQGNSA. This CDR3 is built from 12 residues. V shed 6 bases and J shed 8 bases, with 13 bases lying between them. CDR3 DNA: TGTGCCAGCAGTGACGCCTCCGGGGGCTACACCTTC. Protein sequence: CASSDASGGYTF.

This clonotype showed up many times. The chain employs TRBV29-1 and TRBJ1-1, with D maybe TRBD1 (6 bases). V gave up 6 bases and J gave up 4 bases, with 15 bases separating them. This CDR3 has 13 amino acids. Germline V lookup: CDR1 SQVTM, CDR2 ANQGSEA. The CDR3 DNA reads TGCAGCGTCACACAGGGTTCTGGCACTGAAGCTTTCTTT. Amino acids: CSVTQGSGTEAFF.

This clonotype was counted ten times or more. The chain employs TRBV24-1 and TRBJ2-2; D remains unclear. The CDR3 loop spans 15 amino acids. V was trimmed by 9 bases and J by 2 bases, leaving 15 bases between them. CDR1 KGHDR and CDR2 SFDVKD come from the germline V gene. The DNA of the CDR3 is TGTGCCACCCACGGGCCGGACGGAAACACCGGGGAGCTGTTTTTT. Translated: CATHGPDGNTGELFF.

A few counts support this clonotype. The genes are TRBV7-2 and TRBJ2-7; TRBD2 agrees at 8 bases. CDR1 is SGHTA, CDR2 FQGNSA, per germline. With V trimmed by 5 bases and J by 5 bases, 8 bases remained unmatched. The CDR3 runs 14 residues. The CDR3 region has the DNA TGTGCCAGCAGCCGGACGGGAGGGCGAAACGAGCAGTACTTC. Translation: CASSRTGGRNEQYF.

This clonotype was counted between two and nine times. V usage is TRBV7-2 and J usage is TRBJ2-5; 11 bases line up with TRBD1. The DNA end lines up better with TRBJ2-7; the J call may be wrong. The CDR3 length is 15 residues. Germline values: CDR1 SGHTA, CDR2 FQGNSA. The DNA for the CDR3 is TGTGCCAGCAGCCAAGATTTGGACAGGGGGCCCGAGCAGTACTTC. It specifies CASSQDLDRGPEQYF.

This clonotype came up once. The V call is TRBV24-1, the J call TRBJ1-2; 9 bases fit TRBD1. The V gene's germline CDR1 is KGHDR and CDR2 SFDVKD. The CDR3 spans 13 residues. V shed 7 bases and J 10 bases; nucleotides not matched to a gene: 9. CDR3 nucleotide sequence: TGTGCCACCAGCAGAGGACAGGGGAGTGACTACACCTTC. It translates to CATSRGQGSDYTF.

This clonotype was recorded at least ten times. The chain links TRBV14 to TRBJ1-2; D remains unclear. The CDR3 consists of 13 residues. The germline V gene has CDR1 SGHDN and CDR2 FVKESK. Trimming shortened V by 0 bases and J by 8 bases, and 10 bases separated the two germline ends. The CDR3 here is CASSQDGRGGYTF. The CDR3 bases are TGTGCCAGCAGCCAAGACGGAAGAGGAGGCTACACCTTC.

This clonotype was seen a few times. This chain uses TRBV19 with TRBJ1-1; TRBD1 might be the D (5 bases). This CDR3 contains 14 residues. Trimming took 5 bases from V and 4 from J, leaving 14 bases between them. The germline V gene encodes CDR1 LNHDA and CDR2 SQIVND (reference sequence). CDR3 in DNA: TGTGCCAGTAGTCTTCAGTCGGGGGGCACTGAAGCTTTCTTT. Translated: CASSLQSGGTEAFF.

With regard to this clonotype: This may stem from a read error, because a much larger clone lies one nucleotide away. V and J are TRBV29-1 and TRBJ1-2; D is unresolved. Trimming removed 5 bases from V and 12 bases from J, with 16 bases in between. The CDR3 consists of 11 residues. Germline V gene sequence: CDR1 SQVTM, CDR2 ANQGSEA. CDR3 nucleotide sequence: TGCAGCGTTTTATATGGGAACGGCCACACCTTC. Encoded protein: CSVLYGNGHTF.

In its sample, this clonotype was seen a few times. The chain has TRBV6-5 and TRBJ2-5, with D maybe TRBD1 (6 bases). Looked up from germline, CDR1 is MNHEY and CDR2 is SVGAGI. V lost 2 bases and J lost 4, with 11 bases in between. The CDR3 loop spans 14 amino acids. The CDR3 DNA is TGTGCCAGCAGTTACCGGGACAATCCAGAGACCCAGTACTTC. It translates to CASSYRDNPETQYF.

The rearrangement uses TRBV11-2 and TRBJ1-1; a weak D match, TRBD1 (5 bases). Deletions cut 5 bases from V and 5 bases from J, with 18 bases between. The CDR3 is made up of 15 amino acids. Germline-derived CDR1 and CDR2 are SGHAT and FQNNGV. The CDR3 nucleotides read TGTGCCAGCAGCCGTCAGCAGACGGGGGGGACTGAAGCTTTCTTT. This sequence encodes CASSRQQTGGTEAFF.

In this sample, this clonotype turned up many times. CDR3 bases: TGTGCCATCAGTGAGTCGGACAGGGCCTACGAGCAGTACTTC. Protein sequence: CAISESDRAYEQYF. The chain combines TRBV10-3 with TRBJ2-7, with 8 bases lining up with TRBD1. The germline V gene encodes CDR1 ENHRY and CDR2 SYGVKD. J lost 2 bases, V lost 0 bases, and 0 bases had no gene match. The CDR3 is made up of 14 amino acids.

The V call is TRBV7-2, the J call TRBJ1-1; D is unclear. Germline V gene lookup returns CDR1 SGHTA and CDR2 FQGNSA. Trimming left V 4 bases short and J 5 bases short, with 14 bases between. This CDR3 spans 14 amino acids. CDR3 DNA: TGTGCCAGCAGCTCGGGGATATTGGGGACTGAAGCTTTCTTT. Amino acids: CASSSGILGTEAFF.